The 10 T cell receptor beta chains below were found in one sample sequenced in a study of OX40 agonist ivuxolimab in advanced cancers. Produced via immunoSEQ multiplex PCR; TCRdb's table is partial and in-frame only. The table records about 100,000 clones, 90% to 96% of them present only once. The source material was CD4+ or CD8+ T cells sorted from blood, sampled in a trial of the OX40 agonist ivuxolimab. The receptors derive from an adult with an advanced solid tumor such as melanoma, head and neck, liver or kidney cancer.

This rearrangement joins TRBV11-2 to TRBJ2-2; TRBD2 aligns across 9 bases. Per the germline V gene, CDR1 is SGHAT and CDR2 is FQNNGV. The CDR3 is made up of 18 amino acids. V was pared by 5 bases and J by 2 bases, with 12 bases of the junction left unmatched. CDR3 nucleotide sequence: TGTGCCAGCAGCCCCTCGGGCGGGAGGGCCTTAAACACCGGGGAGCTGTTTTTT. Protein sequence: CASSPSGGRALNTGELFF. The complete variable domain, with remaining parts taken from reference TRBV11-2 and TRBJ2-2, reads EAGVAQSPRYKIIEKRQSVAFWCNPISGHATLYWYQQILGQGPKLLIQFQNNGVVDDSQLPKDRFSAERLKGVDSTLKIQPAKLEDSAVYLCASSPSGGRALNTGELFFGEGSRLTVL.

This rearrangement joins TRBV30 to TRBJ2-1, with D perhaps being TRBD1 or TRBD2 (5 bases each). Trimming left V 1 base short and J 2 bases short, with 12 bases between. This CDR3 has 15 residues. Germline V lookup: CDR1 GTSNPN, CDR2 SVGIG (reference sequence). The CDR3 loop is CAWSGGDLTYNEQFF. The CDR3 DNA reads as TGTGCCTGGAGTGGTGGGGACCTTACCTACAATGAGCAGTTCTTC.

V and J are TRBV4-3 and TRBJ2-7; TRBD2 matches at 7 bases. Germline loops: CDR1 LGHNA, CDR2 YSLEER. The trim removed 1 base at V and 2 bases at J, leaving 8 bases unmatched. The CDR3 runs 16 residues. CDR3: CASSQVLGSGPYEQYF. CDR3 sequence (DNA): TGCGCCAGCAGCCAAGTTTTGGGTAGCGGGCCCTACGAGCAGTACTTC.

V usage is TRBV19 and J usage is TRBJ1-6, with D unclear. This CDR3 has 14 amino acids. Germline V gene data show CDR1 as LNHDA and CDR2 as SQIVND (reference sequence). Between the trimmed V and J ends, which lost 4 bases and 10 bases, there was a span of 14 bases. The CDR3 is CASSTRGGWSPLHF. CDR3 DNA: TGTGCCAGTAGTACCCGGGGAGGGTGGTCACCCCTCCACTTT.

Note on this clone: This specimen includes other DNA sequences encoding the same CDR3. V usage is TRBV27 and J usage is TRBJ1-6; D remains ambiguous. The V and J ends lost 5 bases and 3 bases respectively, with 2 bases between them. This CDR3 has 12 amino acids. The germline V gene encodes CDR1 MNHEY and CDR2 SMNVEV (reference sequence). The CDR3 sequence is CASSLYNSPLHF. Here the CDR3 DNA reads TGTGCCAGCAGTCTCTATAATTCACCCCTCCACTTT.

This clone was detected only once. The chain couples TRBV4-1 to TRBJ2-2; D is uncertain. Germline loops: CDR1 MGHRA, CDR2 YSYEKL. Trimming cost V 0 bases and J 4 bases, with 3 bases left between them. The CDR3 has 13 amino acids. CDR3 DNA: TGCGCCAGCAGCCAAGACGGCACCGGGGAGCTGTTTTTT. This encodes CASSQDGTGELFF.

In nucleotides, the CDR3 is TGTGCCAGCAGTGAGGGGGGGAGTTATAATTCACCCCTCCACTTT. Translation: CASSEGGSYNSPLHF. The chain employs TRBV2 and TRBJ1-6, with a weak D call TRBD1 (5 bases). Germline V CDR1 and CDR2: SNHLY, FYNNEI. The V end was cut by 3 bases, the J end by 4 bases, with 10 bases between. The CDR3 consists of 15 residues.

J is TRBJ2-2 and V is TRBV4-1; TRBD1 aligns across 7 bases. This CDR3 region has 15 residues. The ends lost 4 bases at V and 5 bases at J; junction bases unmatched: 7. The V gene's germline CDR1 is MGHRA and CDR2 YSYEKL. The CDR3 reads CASSPEGAPTGELFF. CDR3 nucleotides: TGCGCCAGCAGCCCTGAGGGGGCGCCTACCGGGGAGCTGTTTTTT.

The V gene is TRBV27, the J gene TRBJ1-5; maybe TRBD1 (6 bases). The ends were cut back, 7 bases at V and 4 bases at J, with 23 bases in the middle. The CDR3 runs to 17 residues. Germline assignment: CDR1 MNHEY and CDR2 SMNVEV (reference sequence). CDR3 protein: CASKEGHSSQGNQPQHF. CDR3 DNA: TGTGCCAGCAAGGAAGGACACTCGTCTCAGGGGAATCAGCCCCAGCATTTT.

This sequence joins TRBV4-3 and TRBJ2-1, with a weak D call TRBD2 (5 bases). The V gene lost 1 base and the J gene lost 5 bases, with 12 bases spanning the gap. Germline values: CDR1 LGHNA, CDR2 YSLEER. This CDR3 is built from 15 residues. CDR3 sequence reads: CASSQGGIQDNEQFF. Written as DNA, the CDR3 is TGCGCCAGCAGCCAAGGAGGGATCCAGGACAATGAGCAGTTCTTC.